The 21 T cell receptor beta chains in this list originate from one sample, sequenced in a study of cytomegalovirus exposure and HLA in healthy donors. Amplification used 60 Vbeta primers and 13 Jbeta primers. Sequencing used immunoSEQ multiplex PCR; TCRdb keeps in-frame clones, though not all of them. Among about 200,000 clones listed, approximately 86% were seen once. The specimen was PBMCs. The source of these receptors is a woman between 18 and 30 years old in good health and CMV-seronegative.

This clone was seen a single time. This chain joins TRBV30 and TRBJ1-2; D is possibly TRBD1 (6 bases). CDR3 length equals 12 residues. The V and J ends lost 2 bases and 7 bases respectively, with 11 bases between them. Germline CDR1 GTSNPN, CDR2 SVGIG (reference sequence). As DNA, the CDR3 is TGTGCCTGGAGTTCGGGGGGCAGTGGCTACACCTTC. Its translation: CAWSSGGSGYTF.

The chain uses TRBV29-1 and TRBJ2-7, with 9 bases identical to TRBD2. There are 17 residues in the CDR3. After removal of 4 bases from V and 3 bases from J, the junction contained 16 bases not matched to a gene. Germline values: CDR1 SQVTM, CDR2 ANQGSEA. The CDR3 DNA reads TGCAGCGTTGGGGAACCCGGACTAGCGTCGCGGGACTACGAGCAGTACTTC. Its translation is CSVGEPGLASRDYEQYF.

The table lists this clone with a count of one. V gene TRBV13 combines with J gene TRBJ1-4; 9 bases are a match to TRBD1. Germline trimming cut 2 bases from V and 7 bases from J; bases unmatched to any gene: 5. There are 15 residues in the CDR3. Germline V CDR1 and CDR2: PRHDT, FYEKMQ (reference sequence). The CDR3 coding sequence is TGTGCCAGCAGCTTAAGCGGGACAGGGTTTGAAAAACTGTTTTTT. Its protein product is CASSLSGTGFEKLFF.

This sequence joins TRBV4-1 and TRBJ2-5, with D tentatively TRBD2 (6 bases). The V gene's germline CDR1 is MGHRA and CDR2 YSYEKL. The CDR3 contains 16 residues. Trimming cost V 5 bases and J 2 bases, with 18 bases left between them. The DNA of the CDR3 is TGCGCCAGCAGCTATGAACTAGCCCGGAGTCAAGAGACCCAGTACTTC. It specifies CASSYELARSQETQYF.

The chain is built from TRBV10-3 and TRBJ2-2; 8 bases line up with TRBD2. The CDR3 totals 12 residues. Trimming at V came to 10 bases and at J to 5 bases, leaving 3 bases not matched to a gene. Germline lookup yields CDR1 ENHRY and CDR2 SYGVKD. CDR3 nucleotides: TGTGCCAGTCGGGGGGGAACCGGGGAGCTGTTTTTT. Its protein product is CASRGGTGELFF.

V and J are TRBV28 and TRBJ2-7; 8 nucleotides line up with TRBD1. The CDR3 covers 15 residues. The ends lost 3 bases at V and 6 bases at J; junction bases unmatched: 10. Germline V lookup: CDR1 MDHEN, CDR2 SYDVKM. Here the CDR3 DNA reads TGTGCCAGCAGTTTGCTCCTTCAGGGGGCGGGCGAGCAGTACTTC. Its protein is CASSLLLQGAGEQYF.

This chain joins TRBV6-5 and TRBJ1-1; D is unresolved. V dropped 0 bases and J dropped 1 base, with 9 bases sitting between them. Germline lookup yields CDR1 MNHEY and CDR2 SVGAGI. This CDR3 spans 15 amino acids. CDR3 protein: CASSYSPYPNTEAFF. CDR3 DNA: TGTGCCAGCAGTTACTCGCCCTACCCGAACACTGAAGCTTTCTTT.

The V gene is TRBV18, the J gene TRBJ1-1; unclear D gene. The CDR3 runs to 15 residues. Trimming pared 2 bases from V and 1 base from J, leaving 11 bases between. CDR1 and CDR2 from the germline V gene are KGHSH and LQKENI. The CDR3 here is CASSPSNRENTEAFF. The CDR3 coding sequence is TGTGCCAGCTCACCATCTAACAGAGAGAACACTGAAGCTTTCTTT. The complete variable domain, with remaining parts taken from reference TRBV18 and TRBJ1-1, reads NAGVMQNPRHLVRRRGQEARLRCSPMKGHSHVYWYRQLPEEGLKFMVYLQKENIIDESGMPKERFSAEFPKEGPSILRIQQVVRGDSAAYFCASSPSNRENTEAFFGQGTRLTVV.

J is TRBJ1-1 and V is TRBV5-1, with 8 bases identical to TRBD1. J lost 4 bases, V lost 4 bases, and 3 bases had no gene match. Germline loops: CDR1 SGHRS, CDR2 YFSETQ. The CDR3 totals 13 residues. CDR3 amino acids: CASSIDRGTEAFF. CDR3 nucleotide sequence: TGCGCCAGCAGCATCGACAGGGGCACTGAAGCTTTCTTT.

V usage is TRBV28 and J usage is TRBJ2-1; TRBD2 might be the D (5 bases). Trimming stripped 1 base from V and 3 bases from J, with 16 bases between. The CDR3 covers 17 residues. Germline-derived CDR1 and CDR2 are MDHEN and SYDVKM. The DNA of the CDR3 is TGTGCCAGCAGTTTATCCCAGGCTCCCCGGGACTACAATGAGCAGTTCTTC. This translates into CASSLSQAPRDYNEQFF. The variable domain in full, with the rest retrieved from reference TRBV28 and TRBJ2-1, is DVKVTQSSRYLVKRTGEKVFLECVQDMDHENMFWYRQDPGLGLRLIYFSYDVKMKEKGDIPEGYSVSREKKERFSLILESASTNQTSMYLCASSLSQAPRDYNEQFFGPGTRLTVL.

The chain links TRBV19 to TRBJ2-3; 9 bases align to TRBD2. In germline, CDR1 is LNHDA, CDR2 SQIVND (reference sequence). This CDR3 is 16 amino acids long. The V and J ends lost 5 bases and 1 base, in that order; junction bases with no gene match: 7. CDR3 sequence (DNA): TGTGCCAGTAGTCCCAGACTAGCGGCTGGCACAGATACGCAGTATTTT. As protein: CASSPRLAAGTDTQYF.

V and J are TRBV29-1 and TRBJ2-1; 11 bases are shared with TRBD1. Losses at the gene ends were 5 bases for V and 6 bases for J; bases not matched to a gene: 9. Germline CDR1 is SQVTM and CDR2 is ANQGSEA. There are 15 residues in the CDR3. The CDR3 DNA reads TGCAGCGTTCACGATATAGGGACAGGGGGCAATGAGCAGTTCTTC. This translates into CSVHDIGTGGNEQFF.

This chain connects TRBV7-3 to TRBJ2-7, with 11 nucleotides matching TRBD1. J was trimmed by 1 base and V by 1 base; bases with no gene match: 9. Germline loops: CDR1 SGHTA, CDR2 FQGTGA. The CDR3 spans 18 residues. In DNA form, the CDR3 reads TGTGCCAGCAGCTTAAGGGGGACAGGGGGTAGAAGGTCCTACGAGCAGTACTTC. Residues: CASSLRGTGGRRSYEQYF. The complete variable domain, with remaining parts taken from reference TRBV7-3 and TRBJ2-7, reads GAGVSQTPSNKVTEKGKYVELRCDPISGHTALYWYRQSLGQGPEFLIYFQGTGAADDSGLPNDRFFAVRPEGSVSTLKIQRTERGDSAVYLCASSLRGTGGRRSYEQYFGPGTRLTVT.

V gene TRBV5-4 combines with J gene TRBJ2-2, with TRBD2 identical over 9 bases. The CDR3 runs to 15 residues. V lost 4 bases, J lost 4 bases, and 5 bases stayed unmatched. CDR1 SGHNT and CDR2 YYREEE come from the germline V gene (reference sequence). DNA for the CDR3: TGTGCCAGCAGCGTCGGGACTAGCAGCACCGGGGAGCTGTTTTTT. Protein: CASSVGTSSTGELFF.

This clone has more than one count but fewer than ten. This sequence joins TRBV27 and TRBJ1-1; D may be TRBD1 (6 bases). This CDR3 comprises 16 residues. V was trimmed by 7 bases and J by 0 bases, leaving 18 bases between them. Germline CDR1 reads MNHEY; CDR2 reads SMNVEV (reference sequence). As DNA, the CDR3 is TGTGCCAGCACCAAGTGGGGGGGCGCGGTGAACACTGAAGCTTTCTTT. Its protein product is CASTKWGGAVNTEAFF.

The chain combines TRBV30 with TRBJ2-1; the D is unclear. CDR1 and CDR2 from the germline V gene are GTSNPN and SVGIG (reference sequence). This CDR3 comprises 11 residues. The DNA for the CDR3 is TGTGCTTCGGTAGCAGTCAATGAGCAGTTCTTC. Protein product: CASVAVNEQFF.

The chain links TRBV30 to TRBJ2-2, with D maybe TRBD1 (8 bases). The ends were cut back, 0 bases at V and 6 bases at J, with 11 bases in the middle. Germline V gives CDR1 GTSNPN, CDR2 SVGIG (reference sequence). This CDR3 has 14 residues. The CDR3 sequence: CAWSVQGGAGELFF. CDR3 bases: TGTGCCTGGAGTGTACAGGGGGGGGCCGGGGAGCTGTTTTTT.

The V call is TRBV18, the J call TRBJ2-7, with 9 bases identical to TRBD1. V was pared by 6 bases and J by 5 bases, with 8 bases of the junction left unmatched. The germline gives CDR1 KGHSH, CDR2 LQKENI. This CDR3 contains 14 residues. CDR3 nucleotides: TGTGCCAGCTCGGCGACCACAGGGGGCGACGAGCAGTACTTC. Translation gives CASSATTGGDEQYF.

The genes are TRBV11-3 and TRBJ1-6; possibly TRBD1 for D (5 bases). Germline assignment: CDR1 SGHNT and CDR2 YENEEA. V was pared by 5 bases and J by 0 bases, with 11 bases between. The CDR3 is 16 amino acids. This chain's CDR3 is CASSLEGSSYNSPLHF. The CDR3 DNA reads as TGTGCCAGCAGCCTGGAGGGGAGCTCCTATAATTCACCCCTCCACTTT.

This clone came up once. CDR3: CASSDRDRGTYEQYF. Here the CDR3 DNA reads TGCGCCAGCAGCGACCGGGACAGGGGGACCTACGAGCAGTACTTC. This chain joins TRBV4-1 and TRBJ2-7; 11 bases match TRBD1. Trimming took 5 bases from V and 2 from J; bases not matched to a gene: 5. The CDR3 extends over 15 amino acids. The germline gives CDR1 MGHRA, CDR2 YSYEKL.

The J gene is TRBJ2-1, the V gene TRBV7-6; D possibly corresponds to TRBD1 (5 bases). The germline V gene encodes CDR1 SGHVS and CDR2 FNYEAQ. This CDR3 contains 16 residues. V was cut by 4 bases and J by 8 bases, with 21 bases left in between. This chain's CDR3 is CASSSPKQVGSDEQFF. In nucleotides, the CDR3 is TGTGCCAGCAGCTCCCCCAAACAGGTTGGGTCCGATGAGCAGTTCTTC.